The 11 T cell receptor beta chains below were found in one sample sequenced in a study of blood T cells in healthy people across ages. A sample-barcoded 5' primer and a J-beta primer mix were used in a second PCR of roughly 7 to 12 cycles. TCRdb reprocessed the 5' RACE reads with MiXCR, giving one entry per CDR3 protein. The repertoire holds some 1.5 million distinct CDR3 sequences, with approximately 39% as singletons. Specimen: blood. The receptors come from a young woman in good health.

The chain couples TRBV5-6 to TRBJ2-1; TRBD1 might be the D (9 bases). In germline, CDR1 is SGHDT, CDR2 YYEEEE. This CDR3 has 16 residues. Deletions cut 1 base from V and 6 bases from J, with 17 bases between. CDR3 DNA: TGTGCCAGCAGCTTGCCGGGGGGGACAGGGATCAATGAGCAGTTCTTC. Its protein is CASSLPGGTGINEQFF.

The chain couples TRBV7-8 to TRBJ2-7; 7 bases are a match to TRBD2. The germline V gene has CDR1 SGHVS and CDR2 FQNEAQ. The CDR3 has 17 amino acids. With V trimmed by 1 base and J by 0 bases, 9 bases remained unmatched. CDR3 amino acids: CASSLVRGGSSSYEQYF. The CDR3 coding sequence is TGTGCCAGCAGCTTAGTTAGGGGCGGGAGTAGCTCCTACGAGCAGTACTTC.

The table lists this clonotype with a few counts. The genes are TRBV5-1 and TRBJ2-5, with D perhaps matching TRBD1 (5 bases). The CDR3 extends over 14 amino acids. V lost 4 bases and J 3 bases, leaving 13 bases between the germline ends. Germline CDR1 reads SGHRS; CDR2 reads YFSETQ. Here the CDR3 DNA reads TGCGCCAGCAGCATTGAGGCAGGGAAAGAGACCCAGTACTTC. Its translation is CASSIEAGKETQYF.

The V and J genes are TRBV20-1 and TRBJ2-7; D ambiguous. The germline V and J ends were trimmed by 2 bases and 0 bases, with 14 bases remaining between them. CDR3 length equals 15 residues. The germline gives CDR1 DFQATT, CDR2 SNEGSKA (reference sequence). CDR3 DNA: TGCAGTGCTAGAAAGGGTCTCATAAGCTCCTACGAGCAGTACTTC. This encodes CSARKGLISSYEQYF.

The rearrangement joins TRBV20-1 to TRBJ2-3; D is ambiguous. Trimming left V 0 bases short and J 4 bases short, with 5 bases between. Per germline, CDR1 DFQATT and CDR2 SNEGSKA (reference sequence). CDR3 length equals 12 residues. CDR3 sequence (DNA): TGCAGTGCTAGAGATGAACCAGATACGCAGTATTTT. Its protein is CSARDEPDTQYF.

The chain has TRBV20-1 and TRBJ2-7, with unresolved D. The CDR3 has 14 amino acids. Germline V gene data show CDR1 as DFQATT and CDR2 as SNEGSKA (reference sequence). Between the trimmed V and J ends, which lost 1 base and 1 base, there was a span of 11 bases. CDR3 protein: CSARGKTASYEQYF. The CDR3 region has the DNA TGCAGTGCTAGAGGGAAAACAGCGTCCTACGAGCAGTACTTC.

This clonotype was seen a handful of times. The V gene is TRBV29-1, the J gene TRBJ1-2; 7 bases agree with TRBD1. The length of the CDR3 is 14 residues. Germline CDR1 is SQVTM and CDR2 is ANQGSEA. V dropped 7 bases and J dropped 5; count of bases not matched to a gene: 13. CDR3 DNA: TGCAGCGCTACTCTTGGACAGGCGCGGTATGGCTACACCTTC. It yields the protein CSATLGQARYGYTF.

This clonotype showed up just a few times. At one end, the junction sequence differs from germline, possibly due to a read error. The V gene is TRBV4-2, the J gene TRBJ1-2, with a tentative D call TRBD1 (6 bases). The CDR3 covers 14 residues. Germline values: CDR1 LGHNA, CDR2 YNFKEQ. The CDR3 spells CAGSQQGKLHGYTF. The DNA of the CDR3 is TGTGCCGGCAGCCAACAGGGAAAGCTCCATGGCTACACCTTC.

The rearrangement links TRBV7-2 to TRBJ1-5; D is uncertain. CDR1 is SGHTA, CDR2 FQGNSA, per germline. CDR3 length: 17 amino acids. Trimming pared 5 bases from V and 0 bases from J, leaving 17 bases between. This CDR3 is CASSPQDGYYSNQPQHF. CDR3 sequence (DNA): TGTGCCAGCAGCCCCCAGGACGGCTATTATAGCAATCAGCCCCAGCATTTT.

This clonotype turned up a few times. This chain connects TRBV6-5 to TRBJ2-7; TRBD1 matches at 10 bases. The CDR3 has 13 residues. Germline V gives CDR1 MNHEY, CDR2 SVGAGI. V trimming: 5 bases; J trimming: 6 bases; junction bases outside the gene matches: 4. CDR3 in DNA: TGTGCCAGCAGTGGGTGGACAGGGGGCGAGCAGTACTTC. Translating gives CASSGWTGGEQYF.

The CDR3, as DNA: TGTGCCAGCAGCGCCCTCATCCCCGACAATGAGCAGTTCTTC. Protein sequence: CASSALIPDNEQFF. J is TRBJ2-1 and V is TRBV2; D gene ambiguous. V lost 6 bases to trimming and J lost 5 bases, with 14 bases between them. Germline CDR1 and CDR2: SNHLY and FYNNEI. The CDR3 sequence is 14 residues long.